This TCR beta chain was recorded in a study of cytomegalovirus exposure and HLA in healthy donors (dated by TCRdb to the late 2010s). In the study overall: An earlier analysis of 587 of the donors reported under 300 Gb of sequence data and approximately 120 million unique TCR beta sequences obtained from some 200 million T cells. Approximately 310 gigabases of sequencing data and tens of millions of unique TCR sequences were included in an early release covering about 700 HLA-typed donors. Of the 350 to 450 genotyped donors, over 65% fell in the genetic ancestry cluster associated with self-reported Caucasian donors. The study aimed to test whether signatures of past pathogen exposure could be identified by cataloging public T cell receptors. The study profiled the T cell repertoires of around 700 subjects by immunosequencing and related them to cytomegalovirus serostatus. In addition to the first cohort of several hundred subjects, a separate validation cohort of about 120 different subjects was used. To predict cytomegalovirus infection status, the study brought together high-throughput TCR immunosequencing, statistical association of individual TCRs with disease status, and machine learning. A later analysis re-examined previously published TCR beta repertoires from just over 650 donors and added high-resolution HLA genotyping to investigate patterns of TCR occurrence. The later analysis used no new phenotypic data to find candidate immune exposures, relying instead on TCR beta sequences and their occurrence across donors. An earlier analysis of some 500 of the donors applied high-throughput TCR beta sequencing to assess whether each TCR beta V gene segment acted as functional or pseudogenic. Donor age, sex, ethnicity and CMV serostatus were compiled alongside the repertoire data. A later genetic analysis used genome-wide SNP genotypes for 398 of the 666 donors, treating that subset as a discovery cohort. All discovery cohort repertoires had been generated on a single sequencing platform. HLA typing included class I and class II loci at four-digit resolution. Typing coverage differed by locus: A, B, C, DRB1 and DQB1 were typed in roughly 629-640 donors, DQA1 in about 500, DPA1 in roughly 590, and DPB1 in about 450. A few DR-DQ haplotypes were handled as single units for association and clustering because linkage in the cohort was strong. On average, roughly 240,000 unique TCR beta nucleotide sequences were sequenced per donor among some 420 genotyped donors of the cohort, with 15% to 20% of those sequences being non-productive. Study-level results and caveats: Strong co-occurrence of HLA alleles, especially DR and DQ, made assigning TCR associations to individual alleles difficult. Across donors, most TCR sequences were observed very rarely, whereas some public TCRs were present in many individuals. The only immune exposure information available for the cohort was CMV serostatus. A later genetic analysis associated a missense DCLRE1C variant with V-gene and J-gene trimming of TCR beta chains, and an independent cohort replicated the association. According to the authors, the approach could potentially be generalized to other disease states and immunological phenotypes. In a later analysis, 16,951 TCR beta sequences were associated with specific HLA alleles at a false discovery rate of 0.05. Only TCR beta chains were sequenced in this cohort, and the absence of alpha or paired-chain data limited detectable features. Linkage disequilibrium might explain the correlated functional status among segregating V segments, but an unknown experimental factor could not be excluded. Roughly uniform sequencing depth across donors was assumed in presence/absence analyses, although this assumption may not hold. In a later analysis, several top co-occurrence clusters were reported to appear linked to parvovirus B19, influenza, CMV and Epstein-Barr virus. A later analysis found that most CMV-associated TCR beta chains appeared HLA-restricted, with HLA associations seemingly driven largely by CMV exposure. In vitro tests confirmed that three of the cytomegalovirus-associated TCR beta chains recognize cytomegalovirus antigens. Because counts were too low, roughly 16 rarely observed V segments, including chromosome 9 orphons, were left out of the earlier analysis of several hundred of the donors. Some IMGT-functional V segments, including TRBV6-2 and TRBV6-3, could not be distinguished by the 87-base-pair reads and were therefore excluded. The sequencing pipeline was judged likely to have produced a cluster of highly shared sequence variants as a technical artifact. In a later analysis, HLA-associated TCR beta chains showed more clonal expansion and lower generation probabilities than non-associated chains that were equally common. Broadly in line with IMGT annotations, most TCR beta V segments showed up in productive rearrangements about 87% or about 30% of the time in an earlier analysis of 587 of the donors. HLA typing was unavailable for some donors at each locus, so association tests used only the typed subset. The classifier was reported to diagnose cytomegalovirus status with high specificity and sensitivity in both the original cohort and the validation cohort. The study listed 150 to 200 TCR beta chains as associated with cytomegalovirus. A further reported finding was that TCR beta sequences accurately predicted the HLA-A and HLA-B alleles for most subjects in the first cohort. According to a later genetic analysis, donors in an Asian-associated ancestry cluster had fewer N-insertions in productive TCRs than the roughly 670-donor mean. According to a later analysis, TCR association rates differed among HLA loci, with DRB1 alleles showing the most associated TCRs and HLA-C alleles showing the fewest.

The cohort consisted of 600 or so healthy bone marrow donors. All cohort members were sampled while nominally healthy, although unrecorded immune exposures were likely present. The donor tested CMV seronegative, placing the donor among the 350 or so seronegative members of the cohort. A peripheral blood sample was provided by each donor, and peripheral blood mononuclear cells were used for TCR beta sequencing. Genomic DNA was extracted from the blood cell samples with the Qiagen DNeasy Blood Extraction Kit. Turning to this clone: Its antigen specificity is not known.

Libraries were constructed by the immunoSEQ multiplex PCR assay. For the multiplex PCR, a mixture combining 60 forward primers for TCR Vbeta segments and 13 reverse primers for TCR Jbeta segments was used. Amplification of the CDR3 region of rearranged TCR beta genes was performed with a multiplex PCR assay on genomic DNA. The Illumina HiSeq System was used to sequence the amplified TCR beta libraries as 87-base-pair reads. Per the source publication's procedure: Across the 500 to 850 repertoires, a later analysis counted 80 million or so unique TCR beta chains, about 10 million of which were shared by at least two donors. A nearest-neighbor algorithm error-corrected the raw reads and collapsed the reads into unique sequences, merging closely related sequences to remove PCR and sequencing errors. Alignment of CDR3 sequences to IMGT reference sequences was used to assign V, D and J gene segments. For a sequence to be retained, a match of at least six nucleotides to both a V gene segment and a J gene segment was required. A rearrangement was called productive if the CDR3 had no stop codons and remained in frame with V and J, and every other rearrangement was called non-productive. Following IMGT convention, CDR3 was defined as the stretch from the second conserved V-encoded cysteine up to the conserved J-encoded phenylalanine. The earlier analysis of some 580 of the donors excluded any sequence lacking an unambiguous match to a single V gene segment. In an earlier analysis of almost 600 of the donors, a V segment was called functional when productive rearrangements were above 56.7%, and segregating when the standard deviation between donors exceeded 5%. To diagnose cytomegalovirus status from the catalog of TCR beta chain sequences, a statistical classification framework was built. A later analysis assigned V and J genes by comparing TCR nucleotide sequences with IMGT/GENE-DB human TR gene sequences. Using the TCRdist pipeline, a later analysis assigned CDR3 sequences along with most-parsimonious VDJ recombination scenarios. A later analysis defined each TCR beta chain by its CDR3 amino acid sequence plus V-gene family, and excluded reads lacking a unique V-gene family. A later analysis removed nearly 600 highly shared, low-generation-probability nucleotide sequences to deal with suspected cross-contamination and a sequencing artifact. A later analysis calculated a clonal expansion index for each public chain from normalized within-repertoire ranks of inferred template counts. In a later analysis, generation probabilities were computed using a VDJ recombination model fitted to out-of-frame rearrangements, and the results were checked against IGoR. Hypergeometric tests were used in a later analysis to score TCR-TCR, TCR-HLA and TCR-CMV co-occurrence, with a repertoire-size bias correction applied to the TCR pairs. In a later analysis, false discovery rates were estimated by permuting HLA or CMV assignments 20 times. In a later analysis, co-occurring TCRs were grouped using DBSCAN, with TCRdist sequence similarity added in when clustering inside HLA-allele-positive subsets. For co-occurrence clustering, repertoires with fewer than 30,000 or more than 120,000 public chains were excluded, along with four to six repertoires with anomalous nucleotide sharing. The source is immuneACCESS, and TCRdb retained only in-frame sequences with V and J called. Part of the clones is not carried over; for the studies checked, unresolved V genes explain less than half of this, and the remainder is unexplained. V and J calls and clone size are given by that table; D and trimming were obtained from the DNA. The table for this sample shows about 33,000 clones. Under 4.5% of the sample comes from the top ten.

The CDR3 covers 17 residues, taking in both the cysteine and the phenylalanine. Of the read, only the CDR3 DNA is kept; its 51 bases are in frame from base 1. The germline V gene gives CDR1 as MGHRA and CDR2 as YSYEKL. V is pruned by 6 bases and J by 2 bases, leaving 12 bases of the junction without a gene match. The clonotype comes from a man between 40 and 49 years old in good health and CMV-seronegative. Material: PBMCs. Recombination linked TRBV4-1 to TRBJ2-5; TRBD1 lines up with 10 middle nucleotides. Here is the DNA: TGCGCCAGCAGTCCGGAAGGGAGGGGACAGGGGCAAGAGACCCAGTACTTC. This translates into CASSPEGRGQGQETQYF.